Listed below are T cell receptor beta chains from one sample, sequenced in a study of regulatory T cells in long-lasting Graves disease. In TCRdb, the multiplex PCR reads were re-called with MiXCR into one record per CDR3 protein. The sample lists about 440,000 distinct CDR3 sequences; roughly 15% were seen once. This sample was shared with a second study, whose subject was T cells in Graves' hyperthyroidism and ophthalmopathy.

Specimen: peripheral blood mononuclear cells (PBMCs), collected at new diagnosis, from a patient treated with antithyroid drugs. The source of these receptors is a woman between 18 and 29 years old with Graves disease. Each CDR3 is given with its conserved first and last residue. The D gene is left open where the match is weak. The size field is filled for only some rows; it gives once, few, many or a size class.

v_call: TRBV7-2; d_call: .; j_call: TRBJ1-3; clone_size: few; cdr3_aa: CASSPAVLSGNTIYF; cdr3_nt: TGTGCCAGCAGCCCGGCGGTTCTCTCTGGAAACACCATATATTTT
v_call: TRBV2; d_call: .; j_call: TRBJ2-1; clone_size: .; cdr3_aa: CASSAVQGLNNEQFF; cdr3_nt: TGTGCCAGCAGTGCGGTACAGGGACTCAACAATGAGCAGTTCTTC
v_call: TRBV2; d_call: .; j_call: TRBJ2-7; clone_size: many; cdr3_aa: CASSTYEQYF; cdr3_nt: TGTGCCAGCAGCACCTACGAGCAGTACTTC
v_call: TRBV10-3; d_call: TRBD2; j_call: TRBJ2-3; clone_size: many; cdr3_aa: CATFSGSSDTQYF; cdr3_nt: TGTGCCACCTTTAGCGGGAGCTCAGATACGCAGTATTTT
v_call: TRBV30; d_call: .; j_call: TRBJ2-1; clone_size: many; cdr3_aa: CAWSLEKFNEQFF; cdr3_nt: TGTGCCTGGAGCCTCGAGAAATTCAATGAGCAGTTCTTC
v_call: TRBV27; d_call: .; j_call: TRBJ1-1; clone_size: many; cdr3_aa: CASRPGGRFDTEAFF; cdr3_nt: TGTGCCAGCAGACCCGGGGGCAGGTTTGACACTGAAGCTTTCTTT
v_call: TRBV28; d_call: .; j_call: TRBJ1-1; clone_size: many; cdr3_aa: CASIGGTNTEAFF; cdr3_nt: TGTGCCAGCATCGGGGGAACTAACACTGAAGCTTTCTTT
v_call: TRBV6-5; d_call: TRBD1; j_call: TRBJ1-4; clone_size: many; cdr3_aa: CASSYDRGQEKLFF; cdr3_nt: TGTGCCAGCAGTTACGACAGGGGGCAAGAAAAACTGTTTTTT
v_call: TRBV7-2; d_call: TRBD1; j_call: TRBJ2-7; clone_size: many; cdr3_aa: CASSFLTGGVGEQYF; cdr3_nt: TGTGCCAGCAGCTTCCTGACAGGGGGCGTCGGCGAGCAGTACTTC
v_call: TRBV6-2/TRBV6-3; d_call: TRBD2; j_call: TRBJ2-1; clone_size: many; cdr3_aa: CASSERGYYNEQFF; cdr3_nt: TGTGCCAGCAGCGAGCGGGGTTATTACAATGAGCAGTTCTTC
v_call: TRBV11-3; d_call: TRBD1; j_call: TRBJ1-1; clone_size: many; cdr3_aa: CASSPGQGFVEAFF; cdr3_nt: TGTGCCAGCAGCCCGGGACAGGGGTTTGTTGAAGCTTTCTTT
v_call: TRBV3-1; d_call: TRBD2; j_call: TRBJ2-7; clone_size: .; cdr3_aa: CASSLRLRTSNYEQYF; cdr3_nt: TGTGCCAGCAGCCTAAGACTTAGGACTAGCAACTACGAGCAGTACTTC
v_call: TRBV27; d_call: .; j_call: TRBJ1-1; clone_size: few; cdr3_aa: CASSLIVGGSNTEAFF; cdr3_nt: TGTGCCAGCAGTTTAATAGTTGGTGGGTCGAACACTGAAGCTTTCTTT
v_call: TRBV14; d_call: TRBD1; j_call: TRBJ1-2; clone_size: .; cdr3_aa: CASSQGWTGMDYGYTF; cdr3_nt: TGTGCCAGCAGCCAAGGTTGGACAGGGATGGACTATGGCTACACCTTC
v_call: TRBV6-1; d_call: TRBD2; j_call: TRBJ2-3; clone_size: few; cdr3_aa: CASSDIFGLAGSDTQYF; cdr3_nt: TGTGCCAGCAGTGATATCTTTGGACTAGCCGGGTCAGATACGCAGTATTTT
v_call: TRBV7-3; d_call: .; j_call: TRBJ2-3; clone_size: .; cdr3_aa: CASSEYGTDTQYF; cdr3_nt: TGTGCCAGCAGCGAATACGGCACAGATACGCAGTATTTT
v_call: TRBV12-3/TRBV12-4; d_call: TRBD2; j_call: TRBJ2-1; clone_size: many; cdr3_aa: CASSPSGMVFGQFF; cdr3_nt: TGTGCCAGCAGCCCTAGCGGGATGGTTTTTGGGCAGTTCTTC
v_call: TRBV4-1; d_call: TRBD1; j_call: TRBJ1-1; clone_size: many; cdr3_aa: CASSQIQGAPEAFF; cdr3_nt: TGCGCCAGCAGCCAGATACAGGGGGCGCCTGAAGCTTTCTTT
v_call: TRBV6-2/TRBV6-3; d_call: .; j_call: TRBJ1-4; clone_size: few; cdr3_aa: CASSLRGGSLTNEKLFF; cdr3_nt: TGTGCCAGCAGCCTAAGGGGGGGCTCTTTAACTAATGAAAAACTGTTTTTT
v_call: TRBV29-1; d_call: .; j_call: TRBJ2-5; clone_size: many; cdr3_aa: CSVAGGVETQYF; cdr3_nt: TGCAGCGTTGCGGGGGGCGTAGAGACCCAGTACTTC
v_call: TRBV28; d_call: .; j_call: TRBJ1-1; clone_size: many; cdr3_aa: CASSPMPWVTEAFF; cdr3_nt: TGTGCCAGCAGTCCCATGCCCTGGGTCACTGAAGCTTTCTTT
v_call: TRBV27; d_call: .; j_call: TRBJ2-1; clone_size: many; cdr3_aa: CASSLSVGEGYNEQFF; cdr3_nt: TGTGCCAGCAGTTTATCTGTGGGAGAAGGCTACAATGAGCAGTTCTTC
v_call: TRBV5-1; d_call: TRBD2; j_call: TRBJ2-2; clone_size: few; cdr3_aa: CASSLVPGGRGITGELFF; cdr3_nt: TGCGCCAGCAGCTTGGTCCCGGGAGGGCGCGGTATCACCGGGGAGCTGTTTTTT
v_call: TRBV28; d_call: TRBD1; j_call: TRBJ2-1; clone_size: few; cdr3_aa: CASSLNRGLAYNEQFF; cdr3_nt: TGTGCCAGCAGTCTAAACAGGGGGCTCGCCTACAATGAGCAGTTCTTC
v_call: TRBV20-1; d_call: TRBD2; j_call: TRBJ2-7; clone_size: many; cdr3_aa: CSANSGRYEQYF; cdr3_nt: TGCAGTGCTAATAGCGGGAGGTACGAGCAGTACTTC
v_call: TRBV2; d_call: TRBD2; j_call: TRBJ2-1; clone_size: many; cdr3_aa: CASSLGGSPYNEQFF; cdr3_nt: TGTGCCAGCAGTCTGGGCGGGAGTCCCTACAATGAGCAGTTCTTC